Many counts were recorded for the clone carrying this TCR beta chain. These data come from a study of T cells in Graves' hyperthyroidism and ophthalmopathy. What was amplified from RNA transcripts were TCR beta CDR3 regions. First-round RT-PCR with HTBI primers amplified the TCR CDR3 region. TCRdb passed the multiplex PCR reads through MiXCR, listing each CDR3 protein once. The top ten hold 29% of the sample, which has around 200,000 distinct CDR3 sequences, approximately 15% seen once. Germline assignment: CDR1 MNHEY and CDR2 SVGEGT. The V and J ends lost 4 bases and 3 bases respectively, with 13 bases between them. This CDR3 comprises 14 residues.

The sample consisted of blood. The clonotype originates from a woman in her fifties or sixties with Graves' hyperthyroidism. The chain uses TRBV6-2 or TRBV6-3 and TRBJ2-7, with D perhaps matching TRBD1 or TRBD2 (5 bases each). CDR3 residues: CASSFPGTVYEQYF. In nucleotides, the CDR3 is TGTGCCAGCAGTTTTCCCGGGACGGTCTACGAGCAGTACTTC.